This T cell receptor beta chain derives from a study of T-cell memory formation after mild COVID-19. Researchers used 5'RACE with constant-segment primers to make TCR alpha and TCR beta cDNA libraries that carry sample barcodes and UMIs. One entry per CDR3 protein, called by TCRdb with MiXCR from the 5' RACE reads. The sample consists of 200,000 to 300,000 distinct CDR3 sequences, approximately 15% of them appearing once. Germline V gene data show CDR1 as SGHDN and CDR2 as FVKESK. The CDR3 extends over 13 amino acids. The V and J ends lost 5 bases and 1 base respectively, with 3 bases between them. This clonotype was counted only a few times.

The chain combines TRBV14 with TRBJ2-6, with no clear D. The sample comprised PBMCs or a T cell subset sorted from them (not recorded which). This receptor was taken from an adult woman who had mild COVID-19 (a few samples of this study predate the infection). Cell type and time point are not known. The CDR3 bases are TGTGCCAGCAGCAAATCTGGGGCCAACGTCCTGACTTTC. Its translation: CASSKSGANVLTF.